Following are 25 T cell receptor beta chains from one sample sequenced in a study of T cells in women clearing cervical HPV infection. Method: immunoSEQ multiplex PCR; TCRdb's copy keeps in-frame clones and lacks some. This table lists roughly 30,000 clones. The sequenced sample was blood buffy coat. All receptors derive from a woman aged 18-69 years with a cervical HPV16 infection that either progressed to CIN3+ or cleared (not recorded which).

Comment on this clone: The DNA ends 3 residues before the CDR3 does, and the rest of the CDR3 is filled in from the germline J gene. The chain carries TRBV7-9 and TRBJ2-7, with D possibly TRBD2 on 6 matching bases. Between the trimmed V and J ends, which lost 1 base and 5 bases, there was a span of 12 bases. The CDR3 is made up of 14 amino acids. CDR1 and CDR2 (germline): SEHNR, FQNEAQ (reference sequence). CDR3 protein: CASSLGGDGHEQYF. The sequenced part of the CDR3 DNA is TGTGCCAGCAGCTTAGGGGGGGATGGACACGAG.

The CDR3 protein is CSADRGWEDSEAFF. The sequenced CDR3 bases are TGCAGTGCTGACAGGGGGTGGGAGGATTCTGAA. The gene calls are TRBV20-1 and TRBJ1-1; 9 bases align to TRBD1. The read is 3 residues too short to cover the CDR3 end, so that end is filled in from the germline J gene. Germline V lookup: CDR1 DFQATT, CDR2 SNEGSKA (reference sequence). The CDR3 extends over 14 amino acids. Trimming at V came to 5 bases and at J to 6 bases, leaving 10 bases not matched to a gene.

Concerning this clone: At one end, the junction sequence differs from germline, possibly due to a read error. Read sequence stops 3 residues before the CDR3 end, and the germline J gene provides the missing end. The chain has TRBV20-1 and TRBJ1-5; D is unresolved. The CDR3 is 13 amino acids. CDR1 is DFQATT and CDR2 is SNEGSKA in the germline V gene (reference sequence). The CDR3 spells CSARGRHNQPQHF. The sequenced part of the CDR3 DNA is TGCAGTGCCAGAGGGCGGCACAATCAGCCC.

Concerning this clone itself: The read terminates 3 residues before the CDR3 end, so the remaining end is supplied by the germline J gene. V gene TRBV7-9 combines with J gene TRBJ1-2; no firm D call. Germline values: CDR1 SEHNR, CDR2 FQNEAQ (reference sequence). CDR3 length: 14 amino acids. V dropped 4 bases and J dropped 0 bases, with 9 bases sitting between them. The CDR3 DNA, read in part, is TGTGCCAGCAGCTCCCTTACTTCTAACTATGGC. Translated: CASSSLTSNYG. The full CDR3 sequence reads CASSSLTSNYGYTF.

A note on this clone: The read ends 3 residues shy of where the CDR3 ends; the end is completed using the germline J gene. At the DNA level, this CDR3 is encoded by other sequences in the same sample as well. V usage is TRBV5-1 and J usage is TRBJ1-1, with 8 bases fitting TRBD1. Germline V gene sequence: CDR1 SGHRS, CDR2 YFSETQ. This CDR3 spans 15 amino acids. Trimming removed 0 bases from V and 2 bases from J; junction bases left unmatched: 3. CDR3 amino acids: CASSLAGQGNTEAFF. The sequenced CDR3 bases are TGCGCCAGCAGCTTGGCAGGACAGGGAAACACTGAA.

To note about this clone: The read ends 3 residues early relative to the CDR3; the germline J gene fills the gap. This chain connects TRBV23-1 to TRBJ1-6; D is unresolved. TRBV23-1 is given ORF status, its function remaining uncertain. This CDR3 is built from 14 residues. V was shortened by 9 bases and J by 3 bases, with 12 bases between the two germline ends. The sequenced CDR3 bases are TGCGCCAGTCATGGCAGATTCTATAATTCACCC. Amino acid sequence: CASHGRFYNSP. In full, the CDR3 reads CASHGRFYNSPLHF.

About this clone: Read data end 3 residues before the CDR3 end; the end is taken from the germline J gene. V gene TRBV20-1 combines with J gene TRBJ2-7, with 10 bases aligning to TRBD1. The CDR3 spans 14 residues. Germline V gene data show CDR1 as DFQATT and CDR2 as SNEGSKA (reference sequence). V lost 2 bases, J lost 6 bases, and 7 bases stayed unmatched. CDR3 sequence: CSARPGTGVVEQYF. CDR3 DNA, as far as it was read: TGCAGTGCTAGACCAGGGACAGGGGTAGTCGAG.

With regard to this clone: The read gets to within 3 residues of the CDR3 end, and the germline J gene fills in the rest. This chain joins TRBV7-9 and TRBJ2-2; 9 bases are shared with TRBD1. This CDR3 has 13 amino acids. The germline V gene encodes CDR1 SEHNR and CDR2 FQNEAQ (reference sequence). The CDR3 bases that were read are TGTGCCAGCAGCTGGAGACCGGGACAGGGG. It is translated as CASSWRPGQG. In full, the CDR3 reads CASSWRPGQGLFF. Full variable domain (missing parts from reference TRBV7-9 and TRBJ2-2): DTGVSQNPRHKITKRGQNVTFRCDPISEHNRLYWYRQTLGQGPEFLTYFQNEAQLEKSRLLSDRFSAERPKGSFSTLEIQRTEQGDSAMYLCASSWRPGQGLFFGEGSRLTVL.

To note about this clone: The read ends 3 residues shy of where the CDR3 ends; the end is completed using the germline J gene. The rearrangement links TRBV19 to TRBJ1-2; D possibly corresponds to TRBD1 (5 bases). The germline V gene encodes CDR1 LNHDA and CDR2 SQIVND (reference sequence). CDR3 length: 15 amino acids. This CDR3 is CASSTGLAGFNDYTF. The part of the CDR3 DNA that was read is TGTGCCAGTAGTACGGGACTAGCGGGATTCAATGAC.

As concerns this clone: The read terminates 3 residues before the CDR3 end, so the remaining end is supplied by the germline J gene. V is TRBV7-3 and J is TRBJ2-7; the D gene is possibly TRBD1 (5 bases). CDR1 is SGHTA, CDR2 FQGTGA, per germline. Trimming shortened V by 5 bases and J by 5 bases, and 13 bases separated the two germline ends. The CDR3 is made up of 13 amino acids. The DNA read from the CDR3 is TGTGCCAGCAGCCCTTTGGGCAGGGACGAG. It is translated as CASSPLGRDE. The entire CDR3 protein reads CASSPLGRDEQYF.

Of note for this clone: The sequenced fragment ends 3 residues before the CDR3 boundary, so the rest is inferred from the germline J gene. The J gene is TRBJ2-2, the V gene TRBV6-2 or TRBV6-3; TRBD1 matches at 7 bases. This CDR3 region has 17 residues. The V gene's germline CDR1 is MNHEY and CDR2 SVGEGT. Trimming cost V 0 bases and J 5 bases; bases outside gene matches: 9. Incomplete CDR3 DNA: TGTGCCAGCAGTTACTCATCACAGGGGTTTAGTACCGGGGAG. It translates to CASSYSSQGFSTGE. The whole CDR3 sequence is CASSYSSQGFSTGELFF.

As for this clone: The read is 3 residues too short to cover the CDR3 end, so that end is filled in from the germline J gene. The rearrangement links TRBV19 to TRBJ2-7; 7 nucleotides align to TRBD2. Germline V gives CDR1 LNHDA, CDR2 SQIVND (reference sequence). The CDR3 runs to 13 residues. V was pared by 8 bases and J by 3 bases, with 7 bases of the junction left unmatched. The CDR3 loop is CASSAGLGYEQYF. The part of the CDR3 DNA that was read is TGTGCCAGTTCAGCGGGGCTCGGCTACGAG. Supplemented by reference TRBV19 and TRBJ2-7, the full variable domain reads DGGITQSPKYLFRKEGQNVTLSCEQNLNHDAMYWYRQDPGQGLRLIYYSQIVNDFQKGDIAEGYSVSREKKESFPLTVTSAQKNPTAFYLCASSAGLGYEQYFGPGTRLTVT.

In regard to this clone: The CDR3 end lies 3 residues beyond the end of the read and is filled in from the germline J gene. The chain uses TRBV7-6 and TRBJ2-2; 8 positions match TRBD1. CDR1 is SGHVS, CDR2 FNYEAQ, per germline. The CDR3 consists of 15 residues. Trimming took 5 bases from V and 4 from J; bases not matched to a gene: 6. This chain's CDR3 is CASSPGTGGTGELFF. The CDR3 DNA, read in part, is TGTGCCAGCAGCCCAGGGACAGGAGGCACCGGGGAG.

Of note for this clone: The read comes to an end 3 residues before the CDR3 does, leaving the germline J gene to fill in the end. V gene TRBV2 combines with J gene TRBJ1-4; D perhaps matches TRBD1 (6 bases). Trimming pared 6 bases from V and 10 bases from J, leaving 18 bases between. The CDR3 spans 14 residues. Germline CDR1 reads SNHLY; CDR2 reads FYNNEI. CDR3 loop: CASRVTTGKGKLFF. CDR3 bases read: TGTGCCAGCAGGGTGACTACAGGGAAGGGAAAA. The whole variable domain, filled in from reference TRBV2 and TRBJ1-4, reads EPEVTQTPSHQVTQMGQEVILRCVPISNHLYFYWYRQILGQKVEFLVSFYNNEISEKSEIFDDQFSVERPDGSNFTLKIRSTKLEDSAMYFCASRVTTGKGKLFFGSGTQLSVL.

CDR3 DNA, as far as it was read: TGTGCCAGCAGTTTCCCCCGCAATGAG. Protein sequence: CASSFPRNE. The entire CDR3 reads CASSFPRNEQFF. The genes are TRBV12-3 or TRBV12-4 and TRBJ2-1, with D unresolved. The CDR3 end lies 3 residues beyond the end of the read and is filled in from the germline J gene. This CDR3 spans 12 amino acids. V dropped 3 bases and J dropped 6 bases, with 6 bases sitting between them.

The chain's CDR3 is CASSQGDIYEQYF. Incomplete CDR3 DNA: TGTGCCAGCAGTCAAGGGGACATCTACGAG. The V call is TRBV5-6, the J call TRBJ2-7; a weak D match, TRBD1 (6 bases). The CDR3 end is not reached by the read, which stops 3 residues before it; the germline J gene fills it in. V dropped 5 bases and J dropped 3 bases, with 12 bases sitting between them. CDR1 is SGHDT and CDR2 is YYEEEE in the germline V gene. This CDR3 is 13 amino acids long.

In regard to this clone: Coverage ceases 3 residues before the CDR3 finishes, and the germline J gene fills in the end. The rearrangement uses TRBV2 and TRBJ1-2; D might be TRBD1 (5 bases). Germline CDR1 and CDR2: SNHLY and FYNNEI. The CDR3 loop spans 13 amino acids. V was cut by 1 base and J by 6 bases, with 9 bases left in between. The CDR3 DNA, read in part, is TGTGCCAGCAGTGAAGAAGGGGCAGATGGC. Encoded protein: CASSEEGADG. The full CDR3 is CASSEEGADGYTF.

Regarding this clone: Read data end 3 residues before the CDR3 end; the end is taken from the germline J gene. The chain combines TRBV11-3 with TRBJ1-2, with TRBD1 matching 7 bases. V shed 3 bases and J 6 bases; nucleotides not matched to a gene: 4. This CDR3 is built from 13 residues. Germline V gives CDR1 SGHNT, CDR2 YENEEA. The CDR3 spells CASSFSGGNGYTF. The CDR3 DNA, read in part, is TGTGCCAGCAGCTTTTCAGGGGGTAATGGC. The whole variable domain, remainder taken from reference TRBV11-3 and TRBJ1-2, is EAGVVQSPRYKIIEKKQPVAFWCNPISGHNTLYWYLQNLGQGPELLIRYENEEAVDDSQLPKDRFSAERLKGVDSTLKIQPAELGDSAVYLCASSFSGGNGYTFGSGTRLTVV.

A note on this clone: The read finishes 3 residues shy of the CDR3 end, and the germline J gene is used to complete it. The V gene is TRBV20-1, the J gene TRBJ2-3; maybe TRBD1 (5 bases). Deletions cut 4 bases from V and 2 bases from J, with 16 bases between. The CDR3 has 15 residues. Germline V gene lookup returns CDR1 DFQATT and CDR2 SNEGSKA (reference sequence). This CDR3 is CSANPLGPLTDTQYF. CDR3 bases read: TGCAGTGCTAACCCTCTGGGGCCCCTCACAGATACG.

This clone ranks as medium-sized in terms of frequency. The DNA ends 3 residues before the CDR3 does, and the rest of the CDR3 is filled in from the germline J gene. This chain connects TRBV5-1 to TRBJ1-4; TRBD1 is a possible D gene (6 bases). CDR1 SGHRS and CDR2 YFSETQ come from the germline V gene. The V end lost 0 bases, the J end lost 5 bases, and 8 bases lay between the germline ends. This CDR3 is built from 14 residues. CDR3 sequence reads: CASSLGQDNEKLFF. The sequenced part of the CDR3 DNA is TGCGCCAGCAGCTTGGGACAGGACAATGAAAAA.

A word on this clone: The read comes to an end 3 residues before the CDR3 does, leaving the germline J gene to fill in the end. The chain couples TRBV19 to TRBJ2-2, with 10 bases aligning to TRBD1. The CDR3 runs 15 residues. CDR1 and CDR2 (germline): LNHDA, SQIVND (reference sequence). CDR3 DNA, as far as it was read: TGTGCCAGTAGGCCCTCCGGGACAGGGGATTCACCG. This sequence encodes CASRPSGTGDSP. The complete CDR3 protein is CASRPSGTGDSPLFF. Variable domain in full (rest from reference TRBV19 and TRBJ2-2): DGGITQSPKYLFRKEGQNVTLSCEQNLNHDAMYWYRQDPGQGLRLIYYSQIVNDFQKGDIAEGYSVSREKKESFPLTVTSAQKNPTAFYLCASRPSGTGDSPLFFGEGSRLTVL.

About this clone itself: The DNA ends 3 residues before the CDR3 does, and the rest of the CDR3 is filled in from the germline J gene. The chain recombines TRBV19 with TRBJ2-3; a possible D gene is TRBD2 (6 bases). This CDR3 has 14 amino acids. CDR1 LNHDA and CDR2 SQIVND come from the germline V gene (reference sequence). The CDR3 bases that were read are TGTGCCAGTACCGACCACGGTTCGGGGGAGACG. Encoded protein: CASTDHGSGET. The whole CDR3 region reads CASTDHGSGETQYF.

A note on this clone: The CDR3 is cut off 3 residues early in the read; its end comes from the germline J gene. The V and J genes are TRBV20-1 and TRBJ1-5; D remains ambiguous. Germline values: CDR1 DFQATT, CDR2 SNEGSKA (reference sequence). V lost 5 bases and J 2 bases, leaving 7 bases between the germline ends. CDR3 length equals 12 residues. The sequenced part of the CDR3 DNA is TGCAGTGCTCAGAAGGGCAATCAGCCC. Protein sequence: CSAQKGNQP. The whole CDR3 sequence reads CSAQKGNQPQHF.

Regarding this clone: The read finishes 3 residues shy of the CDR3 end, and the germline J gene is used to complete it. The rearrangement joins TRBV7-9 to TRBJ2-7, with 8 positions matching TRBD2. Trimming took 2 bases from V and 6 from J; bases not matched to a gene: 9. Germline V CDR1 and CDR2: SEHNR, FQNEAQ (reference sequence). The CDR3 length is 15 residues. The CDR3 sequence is CASSLNAGGVPEQYF. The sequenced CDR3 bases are TGTGCCAGCAGCTTAAACGCGGGAGGAGTACCCGAG.

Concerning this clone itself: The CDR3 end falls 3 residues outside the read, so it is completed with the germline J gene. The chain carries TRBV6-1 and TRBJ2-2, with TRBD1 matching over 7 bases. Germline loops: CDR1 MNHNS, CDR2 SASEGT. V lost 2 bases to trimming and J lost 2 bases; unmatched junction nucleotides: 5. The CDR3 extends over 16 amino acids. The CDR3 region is CASSERGQTNTGELFF. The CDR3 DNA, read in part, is TGTGCCAGCAGTGAACGGGGACAGACCAACACCGGGGAG.